One sample yielded the 26 T cell receptor beta chains listed below, sequenced in a study of T cell responses to AZD1222 COVID-19 vaccine. The repertoire was sequenced with immunoSEQ multiplex PCR; TCRdb's copy has only in-frame clones and lacks some. This repertoire shows some 130,000 clones, approximately 90% found once; its top ten account for 6.9%. Material: peripheral blood, obtained on day 0 of AZD1222 vaccination. Receptors were obtained from an adult in good health.

Here the CDR3 reads CASSREGSAYEQYF. CDR3 nucleotide sequence: TGCGCCAGCAGCCGGGAAGGGAGCGCCTACGAGCAGTACTTC. The chain joins TRBV5-1 to TRBJ2-7; tentatively, D is TRBD2 (5 bases). Germline V CDR1 and CDR2: SGHRS, YFSETQ. Trimming took 4 bases from V and 2 from J, leaving 13 bases between them. The CDR3 spans 14 residues.

This clone was observed once. The chain couples TRBV6-5 to TRBJ1-1; no clear D gene. The germline V gene encodes CDR1 MNHEY and CDR2 SVGAGI. The CDR3 is 14 amino acids. V was pared by 3 bases and J by 5 bases, with 13 bases between. CDR3 amino acids: CASSYFSRGTEAFF. The CDR3 DNA reads TGTGCCAGCAGTTATTTTTCTCGGGGTACTGAAGCTTTCTTT.

This clone appeared a single time. This chain uses TRBV6-5 with TRBJ2-2; D may be TRBD1 (5 bases). The CDR3 loop spans 15 amino acids. V was clipped by 7 bases and J by 0 bases, with 12 bases between them. Looked up from germline, CDR1 is MNHEY and CDR2 is SVGAGI. The CDR3, as DNA: TGTGCCAGCAAGTTATTGACAGCGAACACCGGGGAGCTGTTTTTT. Translation: CASKLLTANTGELFF.

V and J are TRBV15 and TRBJ2-1; 9 bases are a match to TRBD2. This CDR3 contains 14 residues. V lost 8 bases to trimming and J lost 5 bases; unmatched junction nucleotides: 7. Looked up from germline, CDR1 is LNHNV and CDR2 is YYDKDF (reference sequence). The CDR3, as DNA: TGTGCCACCGGGCGGGGGGGCCGAAACAATGAGCAGTTCTTC. It translates to CATGRGGRNNEQFF.

The chain uses TRBV5-4 and TRBJ1-2; 9 bases line up with TRBD1. Trimming at V came to 5 bases and at J to 4 bases, leaving 6 bases not matched to a gene. The germline CDR1 and CDR2 sequences are SGHNT and YYREEE (reference sequence). The CDR3 loop spans 14 amino acids. The chain's CDR3 is CASRPSDRGYGYTF. CDR3 sequence (DNA): TGTGCCAGCAGACCCTCGGACAGGGGCTATGGCTACACCTTC.

The V gene is TRBV7-9, the J gene TRBJ2-7; maybe TRBD2 (5 bases). Germline V gives CDR1 SEHNR, CDR2 FQNEAQ (reference sequence). This CDR3 has 12 residues. V gave up 5 bases and J gave up 7 bases, with 12 bases separating them. In nucleotides, the CDR3 is TGTGCCAGCAGCCTCGGATCGGGAGAGCAGTACTTC. It yields the protein CASSLGSGEQYF.

The gene calls are TRBV28 and TRBJ2-4; D remains ambiguous. Trimming removed 1 base from V and 1 base from J, with 5 bases in between. The CDR3 consists of 14 residues. Germline V gene sequence: CDR1 MDHEN, CDR2 SYDVKM. For the CDR3, the DNA is TGTGCCAGCAGTTTATTAGGGGCCAAAAACATTCAGTACTTC. Its translation is CASSLLGAKNIQYF.

This chain uses TRBV30 with TRBJ2-7; the match to TRBD1 covers 8 bases. J lost 0 bases, V lost 6 bases, and 4 bases had no gene match. Germline V lookup: CDR1 GTSNPN, CDR2 SVGIG (reference sequence). CDR3 length equals 13 residues. The CDR3 region has the DNA TGTGCCTGTGGGGACAGGACCTCCTACGAGCAGTACTTC. Protein product: CACGDRTSYEQYF.

The chain carries TRBV6-2 or TRBV6-3 and TRBJ1-5, with TRBD1 matching 9 bases. CDR1 is MNHEY, CDR2 SVGEGT, per germline. J lost 5 bases, V lost 5 bases, and 1 base had no gene match. The CDR3 totals 13 residues. The CDR3 loop reads CASSRDRDQPQHF. CDR3 coding DNA: TGTGCCAGCAGTAGGGACAGGGATCAGCCCCAGCATTTT.

This chain uses TRBV6-5 with TRBJ2-7, with D hard to call. V gave up 2 bases and J gave up 1 base, with 9 bases separating them. Germline V gene lookup returns CDR1 MNHEY and CDR2 SVGAGI. There are 14 residues in the CDR3. In nucleotides, the CDR3 is TGTGCCAGCAGTTACGCTCCGACTTCCTACGAGCAGTACTTC. Its protein is CASSYAPTSYEQYF.

The V call is TRBV6-5, the J call TRBJ2-2, with 7 bases identical to TRBD1. Germline V gene data show CDR1 as MNHEY and CDR2 as SVGAGI. V was clipped by 0 bases and J by 7 bases; unmatched bases: 5. The CDR3 loop spans 15 amino acids. CDR3 sequence (DNA): TGTGCCAGCAGTTACTCGGGACAGTTAAGCGGGGAGCTGTTTTTT. Residues: CASSYSGQLSGELFF.

V usage is TRBV4-2 and J usage is TRBJ1-5; D not certain. Trimming shortened V by 0 bases and J by 0 bases, and 12 bases separated the two germline ends. This CDR3 has 17 amino acids. Looked up from germline, CDR1 is LGHNA and CDR2 is YNFKEQ. CDR3 DNA: TGTGCCAGCAGCCAAGACCCGGGTGCAGATAGCAATCAGCCCCAGCATTTT. Translated, it gives CASSQDPGADSNQPQHF.

The rearrangement joins TRBV21-1 to TRBJ2-1; TRBD2 is taken as the D call from the table, unchecked against the DNA. TRBV21-1 is a listed pseudogene. The CDR3 is 13 amino acids. The CDR3 nucleotides read TGTGCCAGCAGCAAGCAGCGGGGGGATGAGCAGTTCTTC. Its protein is CASSKQRGDEQFF.

The DNA for the CDR3 is TGTGCCAGCAGTTACGGGTCAACCTCTGGAAACACCATATATTTT. Protein product: CASSYGSTSGNTIYF. The rearrangement uses TRBV6-2 or TRBV6-3 and TRBJ1-3; D is undetermined. The CDR3 is 15 residues long. Per germline, CDR1 MNHEY and CDR2 SVGEGT. The ends were cut back, 2 bases at V and 0 bases at J, with 8 bases in the middle.

The chain has TRBV11-2 and TRBJ1-4; tentative D call: TRBD1 (6 bases). The CDR3 runs to 13 residues. The V end lost 8 bases, the J end lost 8 bases, and 15 bases lay between the germline ends. Germline CDR1 is SGHAT and CDR2 is FQNNGV. CDR3 sequence: CASSRGGREKLFF. Written as DNA, the CDR3 is TGTGCCAGCTCAAGAGGGGGGAGGGAAAAACTGTTTTTT. Based on the CDR3 plus reference TRBV11-2 and TRBJ1-4, the full variable domain is EAGVAQSPRYKIIEKRQSVAFWCNPISGHATLYWYQQILGQGPKLLIQFQNNGVVDDSQLPKDRFSAERLKGVDSTLKIQPAKLEDSAVYLCASSRGGREKLFFGSGTQLSVL.

The rearrangement joins TRBV28 to TRBJ2-1, with 10 bases aligning to TRBD2. Trimming cost V 5 bases and J 3 bases; bases outside gene matches: 4. CDR1 and CDR2 (germline): MDHEN, SYDVKM. The CDR3 contains 15 residues. The CDR3 DNA follows: TGTGCCAGCAGTACTGCTAGCGGGGGCTACAATGAGCAGTTCTTC. Translating gives CASSTASGGYNEQFF.

V usage is TRBV7-6 and J usage is TRBJ1-2; 9 positions match TRBD1. The germline V gene has CDR1 SGHVS and CDR2 FNYEAQ. The CDR3 totals 14 residues. With V trimmed by 4 bases and J by 7 bases, 7 bases remained unmatched. The chain's CDR3 is CASSWTQGAGGYTF. As DNA, the CDR3 is TGTGCCAGCAGCTGGACACAGGGGGCTGGTGGCTACACCTTC.

This rearrangement joins TRBV9 to TRBJ2-1; D gene uncertain. Trimming removed 0 bases at V and 4 bases at J, with 11 bases between. The CDR3 covers 15 residues. Per the germline V gene, CDR1 is SGDLS and CDR2 is YYNGEE. The CDR3 coding sequence is TGTGCCAGCAGCGTAGAAGACTTAACTTACAATGAGCAGTTCTTC. Encoded protein: CASSVEDLTYNEQFF.

The rearrangement uses TRBV9 and TRBJ1-6; D unclear. Germline CDR1 SGDLS, CDR2 YYNGEE. V gave up 0 bases and J gave up 3 bases, with 13 bases separating them. The CDR3 contains 17 residues. The CDR3 coding sequence is TGTGCCAGCAGCGTAGGTGGCAGCAACAACTATAATTCACCCCTCCACTTT. Translation: CASSVGGSNNYNSPLHF.

The chain has TRBV28 and TRBJ1-6; the D is unclear. V shed 2 bases and J shed 7 bases, with 6 bases lying between them. CDR1 MDHEN and CDR2 SYDVKM come from the germline V gene. The CDR3 is 13 residues long. The CDR3 bases are TGTGCCAGCAGTTTACGGACGAATTCACCCCTCCACTTT. Translating it yields CASSLRTNSPLHF. The full variable domain, with the rest looked up from reference TRBV28 and TRBJ1-6, is DVKVTQSSRYLVKRTGEKVFLECVQDMDHENMFWYRQDPGLGLRLIYFSYDVKMKEKGDIPEGYSVSREKKERFSLILESASTNQTSMYLCASSLRTNSPLHFGNGTRLTVT.

This clone was seen a single time. V is TRBV15 and J is TRBJ1-5; a possible D gene is TRBD1 (5 bases). The germline V gene encodes CDR1 LNHNV and CDR2 YYDKDF (reference sequence). Trimming stripped 1 base from V and 1 base from J, with 14 bases between. The CDR3 spans 17 residues. CDR3: CATSRGEGARSNQPQHF. The CDR3 DNA reads as TGTGCCACCAGCAGAGGAGAAGGGGCGCGGAGCAATCAGCCCCAGCATTTT.

The V and J genes are TRBV5-4 and TRBJ2-5, with D possibly being TRBD2 (5 bases). CDR3 length: 15 amino acids. The germline V gene encodes CDR1 SGHNT and CDR2 YYREEE (reference sequence). Trimming removed 2 bases from V and 1 base from J, with 12 bases in between. The CDR3 coding sequence is TGTGCCAGCAGCTTCGGCGTGGGGAGCCAAGAGACCCAGTACTTC. It yields the protein CASSFGVGSQETQYF.

The gene calls are TRBV29-1 and TRBJ2-2, with 7 bases lining up with TRBD1. V shed 2 bases, J shed 6 bases, and the junction held 6 bases outside the gene matches. This CDR3 region has 14 residues. In germline, CDR1 is SQVTM, CDR2 ANQGSEA. This CDR3 is CSVETTGVAGELFF. The CDR3 region has the DNA TGCAGCGTTGAAACCACAGGGGTGGCCGGGGAGCTGTTTTTT.

The rearrangement uses TRBV7-3 and TRBJ2-5; TRBD2 aligns across 8 bases. Germline assignment: CDR1 SGHTA and CDR2 FQGTGA. This CDR3 has 14 residues. Trimming at V came to 5 bases and at J to 6 bases, leaving 8 bases not matched to a gene. CDR3 nucleotide sequence: TGTGCCAGCAGCCCGGGGGGGGCCGGCCAGACCCAGTACTTC. Translating gives CASSPGGAGQTQYF.

The rearrangement links TRBV10-3 to TRBJ1-3; TRBD1 matches 8 bases. The V gene's germline CDR1 is ENHRY and CDR2 SYGVKD. The CDR3 has 18 amino acids. The V and J ends lost 6 bases and 3 bases, in that order; junction bases with no gene match: 16. The CDR3 region has the DNA TGTGCCATCAGCTCCCAGATCTCGACAGGGGCCGTTGGAAACACCATATATTTT. As protein: CAISSQISTGAVGNTIYF.

The chain recombines TRBV19 with TRBJ1-6, with 7 bases matching TRBD1. The J segment lost 7 bases and the V segment lost 5 bases, leaving 11 bases of the junction unmatched. This CDR3 region has 16 residues. Germline-derived CDR1 and CDR2 are LNHDA and SQIVND (reference sequence). Here the CDR3 reads CASSYIPGQSNSPLHF. For the CDR3, the DNA is TGTGCCAGTAGTTACATTCCGGGACAGTCAAATTCACCCCTCCACTTT.